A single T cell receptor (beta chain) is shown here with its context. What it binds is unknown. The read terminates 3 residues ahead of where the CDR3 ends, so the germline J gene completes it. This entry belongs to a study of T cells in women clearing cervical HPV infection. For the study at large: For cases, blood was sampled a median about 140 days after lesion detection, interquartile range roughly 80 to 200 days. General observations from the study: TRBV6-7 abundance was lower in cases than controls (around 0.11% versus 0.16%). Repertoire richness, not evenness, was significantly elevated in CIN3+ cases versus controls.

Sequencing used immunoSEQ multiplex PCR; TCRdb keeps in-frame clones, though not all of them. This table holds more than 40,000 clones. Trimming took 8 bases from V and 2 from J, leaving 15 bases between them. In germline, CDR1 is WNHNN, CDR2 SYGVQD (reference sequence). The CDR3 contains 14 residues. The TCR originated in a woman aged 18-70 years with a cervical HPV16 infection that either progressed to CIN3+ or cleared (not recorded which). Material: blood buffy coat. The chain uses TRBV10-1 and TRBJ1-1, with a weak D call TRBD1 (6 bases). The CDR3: CASGPTGENTEAFF. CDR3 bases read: TGCGCCAGCGGACCGACAGGAGAAAACACTGAA.